The 5 T cell receptor beta chains in this list originate from one sample, sequenced in a study of control samples from healthy donors and cancer patients. Profiled with immunoSEQ multiplex PCR; TCRdb holds only in-frame clones, not every one. The sample has about 94,000 clones; about nine tenths are singletons. Input material: blood. The receptors derive from a woman between 18 and 29 years old in good health.

The sample holds a few counts of this clone. This chain uses TRBV20-1 with TRBJ1-1, with D uncertain. CDR1 and CDR2 (germline): DFQATT, SNEGSKA (reference sequence). V lost 6 bases to trimming and J lost 3 bases, with 8 bases between them. This CDR3 spans 11 amino acids. The CDR3 coding sequence is TGCAGTGCCCAGGAAGACACTGAAGCTTTCTTT. Protein: CSAQEDTEAFF.

The chain combines TRBV7-9 with TRBJ2-7; maybe TRBD2 (6 bases). The ends were cut back, 4 bases at V and 3 bases at J, with 19 bases in the middle. The CDR3 has 16 residues. Germline V gene lookup returns CDR1 SEHNR and CDR2 FQNEAQ (reference sequence). This CDR3 reads CASSSNAPGVLYEQYF. Here the CDR3 DNA reads TGTGCCAGCAGCTCCAACGCCCCGGGGGTTCTCTACGAGCAGTACTTC.

V is TRBV25-1 and J is TRBJ1-1, with D possibly matching TRBD1 (6 bases). CDR1 and CDR2 from the germline V gene are MGHDK and SYGVNS. Trimming stripped 3 bases from V and 3 bases from J, with 14 bases between. This CDR3 spans 15 amino acids. The CDR3 nucleotides read TGTGCCAGCAGTGATTCGACAGGTGGGGACACTGAAGCTTTCTTT. This encodes CASSDSTGGDTEAFF.

The V gene is TRBV16, the J gene TRBJ1-1; D might be TRBD1 (5 bases). The V and J ends lost 3 bases and 4 bases respectively, with 9 bases between them. This CDR3 is 13 amino acids long. Germline assignment: CDR1 KGHSY and CDR2 FQNENV. The CDR3 is CASSQGRGTEAFF. In DNA form, the CDR3 reads TGTGCCAGCAGCCAGGGAAGGGGCACTGAAGCTTTCTTT.

This clone showed up just once. This chain links TRBV2 with TRBJ1-6; D is undetermined. Deletions cut 8 bases from V and 0 bases from J, with 20 bases between. This CDR3 contains 18 residues. CDR1 and CDR2 (germline): SNHLY, FYNNEI. DNA for the CDR3: TGTGCCAGCTCCTCGGGCGGACCGACTAGCTCCTATAATTCACCCCTCCACTTT. Protein product: CASSSGGPTSSYNSPLHF.